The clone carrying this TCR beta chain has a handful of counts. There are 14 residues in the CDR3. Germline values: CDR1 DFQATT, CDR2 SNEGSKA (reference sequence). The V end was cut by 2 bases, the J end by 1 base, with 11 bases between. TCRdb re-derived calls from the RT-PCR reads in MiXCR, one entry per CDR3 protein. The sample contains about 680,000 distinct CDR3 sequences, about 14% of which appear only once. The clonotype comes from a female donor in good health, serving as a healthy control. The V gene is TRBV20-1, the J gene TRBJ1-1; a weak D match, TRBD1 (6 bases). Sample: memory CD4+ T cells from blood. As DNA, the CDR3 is TGCAGTGCTAGACAACAGGGTCGGAACACTGAAGCTTTCTTT. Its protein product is CSARQQGRNTEAFF.